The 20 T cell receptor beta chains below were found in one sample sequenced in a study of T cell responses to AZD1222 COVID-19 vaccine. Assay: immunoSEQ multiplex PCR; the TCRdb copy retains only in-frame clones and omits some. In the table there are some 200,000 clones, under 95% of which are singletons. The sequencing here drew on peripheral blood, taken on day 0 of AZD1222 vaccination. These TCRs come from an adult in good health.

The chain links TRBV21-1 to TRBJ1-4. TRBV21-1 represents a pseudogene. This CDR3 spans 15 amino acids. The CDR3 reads CASSKAGARNEKLFF. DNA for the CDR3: TGTGCCAGCAGCAAAGCGGGAGCTAGGAATGAAAAACTGTTTTTT.

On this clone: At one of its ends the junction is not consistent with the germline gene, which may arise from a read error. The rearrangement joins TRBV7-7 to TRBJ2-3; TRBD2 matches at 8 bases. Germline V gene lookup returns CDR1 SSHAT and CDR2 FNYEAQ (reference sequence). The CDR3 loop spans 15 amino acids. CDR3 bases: TGTGCTAGCAGCTCCGGACTAGCTACCACAGATACGCAGTATTTT. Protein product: CASSSGLATTDTQYF.

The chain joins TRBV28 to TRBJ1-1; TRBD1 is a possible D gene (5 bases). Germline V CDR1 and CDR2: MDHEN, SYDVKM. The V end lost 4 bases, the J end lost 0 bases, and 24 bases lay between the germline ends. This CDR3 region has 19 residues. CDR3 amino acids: CASSSNYGTARGLNTEAFF. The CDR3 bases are TGTGCCAGCAGTTCTAACTACGGGACCGCCCGGGGCCTGAACACTGAAGCTTTCTTT.

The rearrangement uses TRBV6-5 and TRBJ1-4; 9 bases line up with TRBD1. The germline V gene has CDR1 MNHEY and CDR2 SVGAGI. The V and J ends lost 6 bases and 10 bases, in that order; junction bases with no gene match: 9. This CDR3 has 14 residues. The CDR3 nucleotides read TGTGCCAGCAGCCGGGACAGGGAGTCGGGAAAACTGTTTTTT. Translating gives CASSRDRESGKLFF.

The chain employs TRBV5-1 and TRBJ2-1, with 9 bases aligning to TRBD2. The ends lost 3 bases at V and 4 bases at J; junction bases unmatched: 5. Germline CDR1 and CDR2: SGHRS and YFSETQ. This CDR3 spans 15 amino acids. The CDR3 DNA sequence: TGCGCCAGCAGCTGGGCTAGCGGGGTTTACAATGAGCAGTTCTTC. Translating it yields CASSWASGVYNEQFF. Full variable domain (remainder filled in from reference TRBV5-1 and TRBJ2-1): KAGVTQTPRYLIKTRGQQVTLSCSPISGHRSVSWYQQTPGQGLQFLFEYFSETQRNKGNFPGRFSGRQFSNSRSEMNVSTLELGDSALYLCASSWASGVYNEQFFGPGTRLTVL.

CDR3 protein: CASIWSDSADTQYF. In DNA, the CDR3 is TGTGCCAGCATCTGGTCGGATTCTGCAGATACGCAGTATTTT. The V and J genes are TRBV9 and TRBJ2-3, with no clear D. V lost 6 bases and J lost 4, with 15 bases in between. Looked up from germline, CDR1 is SGDLS and CDR2 is YYNGEE. This CDR3 is 14 amino acids long.

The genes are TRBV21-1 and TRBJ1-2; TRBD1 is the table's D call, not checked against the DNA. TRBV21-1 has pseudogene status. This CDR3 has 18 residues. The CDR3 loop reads CASSKGGQVVRFNYGYTF. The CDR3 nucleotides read TGTGCCAGCAGCAAAGGGGGACAGGTGGTTCGATTTAACTATGGCTACACCTTC.

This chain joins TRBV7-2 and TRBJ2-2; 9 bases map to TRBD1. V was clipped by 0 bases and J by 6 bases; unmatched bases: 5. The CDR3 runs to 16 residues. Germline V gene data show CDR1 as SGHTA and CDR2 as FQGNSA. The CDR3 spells CASSLARDRASGELFF. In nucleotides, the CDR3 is TGTGCCAGCAGCTTAGCGAGGGACAGGGCATCCGGGGAGCTGTTTTTT.

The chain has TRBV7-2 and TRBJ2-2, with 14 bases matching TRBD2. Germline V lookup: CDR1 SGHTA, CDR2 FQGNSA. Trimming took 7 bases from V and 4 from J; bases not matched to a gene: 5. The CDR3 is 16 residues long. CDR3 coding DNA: TGTGCCAGCACGGGGACTAGCGGGAGAGGCACCGGGGAGCTGTTTTTT. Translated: CASTGTSGRGTGELFF.

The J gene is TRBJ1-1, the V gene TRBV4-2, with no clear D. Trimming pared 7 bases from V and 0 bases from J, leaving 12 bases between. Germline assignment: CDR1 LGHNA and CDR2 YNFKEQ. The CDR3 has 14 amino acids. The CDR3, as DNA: TGTGCCAGCACCTCAGAGGTGGTGAACACTGAAGCTTTCTTT. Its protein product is CASTSEVVNTEAFF.

As DNA, the CDR3 is TGTGCCAGTAGTAGAGGGGGCGGATTGGCCTACGAGCAGTACTTC. Protein: CASSRGGGLAYEQYF. V and J are TRBV19 and TRBJ2-7; 7 bases are a match to TRBD1. This CDR3 is 15 amino acids long. Germline lookup yields CDR1 LNHDA and CDR2 SQIVND (reference sequence). The ends lost 4 bases at V and 2 bases at J; junction bases unmatched: 8.

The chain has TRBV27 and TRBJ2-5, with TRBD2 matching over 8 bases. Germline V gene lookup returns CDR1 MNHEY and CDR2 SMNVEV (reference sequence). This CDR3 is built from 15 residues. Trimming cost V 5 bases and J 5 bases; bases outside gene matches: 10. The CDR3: CASSRHGRGEETQYF. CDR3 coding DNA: TGTGCCAGCAGTAGGCACGGGAGGGGCGAGGAGACCCAGTACTTC.

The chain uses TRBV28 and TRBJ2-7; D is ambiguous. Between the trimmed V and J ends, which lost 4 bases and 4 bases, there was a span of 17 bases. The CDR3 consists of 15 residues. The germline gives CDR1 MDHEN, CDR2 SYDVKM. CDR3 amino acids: CASSSLPRVGYEQYF. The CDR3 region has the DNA TGTGCCAGCAGTTCCCTCCCACGGGTTGGGTACGAGCAGTACTTC.

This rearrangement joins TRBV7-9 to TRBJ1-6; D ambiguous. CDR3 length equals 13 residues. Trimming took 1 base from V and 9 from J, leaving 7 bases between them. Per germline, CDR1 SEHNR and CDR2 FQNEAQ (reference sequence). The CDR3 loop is CASSLEESSPLHF. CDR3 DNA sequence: TGTGCCAGCAGCTTAGAAGAAAGTTCACCCCTCCACTTT.

CDR3 coding DNA: TGTGCCAGCAGTCAAATCCCGGGACTAGCCTACGAGCAGTACTTC. It specifies CASSQIPGLAYEQYF. The V and J genes are TRBV7-9 and TRBJ2-7, with 8 bases that match TRBD2. CDR1 and CDR2 (germline): SEHNR, FQNEAQ (reference sequence). Trimming removed 6 bases from V and 2 bases from J; junction bases left unmatched: 9. The CDR3 has 15 amino acids.

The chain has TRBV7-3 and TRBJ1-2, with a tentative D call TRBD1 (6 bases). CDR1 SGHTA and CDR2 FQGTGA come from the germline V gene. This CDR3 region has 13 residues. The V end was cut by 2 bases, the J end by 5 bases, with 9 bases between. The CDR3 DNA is TGTGCCAGCAGCTTAGAGGGGGGATATGGCTACACCTTC. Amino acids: CASSLEGGYGYTF.

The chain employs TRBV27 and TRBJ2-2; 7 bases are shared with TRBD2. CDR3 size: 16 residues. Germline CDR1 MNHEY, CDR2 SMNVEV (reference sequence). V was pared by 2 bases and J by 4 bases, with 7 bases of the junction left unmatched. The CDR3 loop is CASSLAGDSSTGELFF. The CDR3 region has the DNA TGTGCCAGCAGTTTAGCGGGGGATTCCAGCACCGGGGAGCTGTTTTTT.

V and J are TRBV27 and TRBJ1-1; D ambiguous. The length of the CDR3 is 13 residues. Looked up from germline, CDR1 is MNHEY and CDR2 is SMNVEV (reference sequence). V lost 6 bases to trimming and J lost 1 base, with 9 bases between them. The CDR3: CASRPRGNTEAFF. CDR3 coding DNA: TGTGCCAGCAGGCCGAGAGGGAACACTGAAGCTTTCTTT.

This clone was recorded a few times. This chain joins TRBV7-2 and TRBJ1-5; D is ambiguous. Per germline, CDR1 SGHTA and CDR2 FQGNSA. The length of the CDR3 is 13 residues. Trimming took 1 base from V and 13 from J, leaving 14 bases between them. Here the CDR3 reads CASSLDPTGSQHF. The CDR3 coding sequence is TGTGCCAGCAGCTTAGACCCCACGGGGTCACAGCATTTT.

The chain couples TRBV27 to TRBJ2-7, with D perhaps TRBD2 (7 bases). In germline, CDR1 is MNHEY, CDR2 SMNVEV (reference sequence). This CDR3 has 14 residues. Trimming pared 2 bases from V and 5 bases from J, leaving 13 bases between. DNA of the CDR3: TGTGCCAGCAGTTTAATCGGGGGGCTCCACGAGCAGTACTTC. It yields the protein CASSLIGGLHEQYF.